These 18 T cell receptor beta chains share one sample of origin, sequenced in a study of CD8 T cells in ankylosing spondylitis. From the 5' RACE reads, TCRdb called clonotypes with MiXCR, one entry per CDR3 protein. The sample holds under 150,000 distinct CDR3 sequences, approximately 9.2% seen once. Sequenced material: synovial fluid, either unsorted or a sorted T cell fraction (not recorded which). These receptors were taken from a male donor with ankylosing spondylitis.

This clonotype appeared many times. This chain links TRBV9 with TRBJ1-2; D gene ambiguous. This CDR3 spans 13 amino acids. V shed 0 bases and J shed 4 bases, with 7 bases lying between them. Germline V gene lookup returns CDR1 SGDLS and CDR2 YYNGEE. CDR3 nucleotide sequence: TGTGCCAGCAGCGTAGCAGACGCCTATGGCTACACCTTC. Its translation: CASSVADAYGYTF.

This clonotype was detected ten times or more. The chain couples TRBV5-1 to TRBJ1-1, with unresolved D. Trimming removed 0 bases at V and 5 bases at J, with 11 bases between. CDR1 is SGHRS and CDR2 is YFSETQ in the germline V gene. This CDR3 is 14 amino acids long. This CDR3 is CASSLALGGTEAFF. Written as DNA, the CDR3 is TGCGCCAGCAGCTTGGCCTTGGGAGGGACTGAAGCTTTCTTT.

The genes are TRBV18 and TRBJ1-4; the D gene is possibly TRBD1 (5 bases). Trimming took 5 bases from V and 6 from J, leaving 13 bases between them. The CDR3 extends over 14 amino acids. Germline CDR1 and CDR2: KGHSH and LQKENI. This CDR3 reads CASSVGETDEKLFF. CDR3 sequence (DNA): TGTGCCAGCTCAGTGGGCGAGACAGATGAAAAACTGTTTTTT.

This clonotype was detected a few times. The chain is built from TRBV29-1 and TRBJ2-7; D not resolved. Trimming left V 4 bases short and J 2 bases short, with 9 bases between. CDR3 size: 12 residues. Germline V gene lookup returns CDR1 SQVTM and CDR2 ANQGSEA. The CDR3 spells CSVGSVTYEQYF. The CDR3 region has the DNA TGCAGCGTTGGGTCTGTTACCTACGAGCAGTACTTC.

In this sample, this clonotype turned up many times. The V call is TRBV24-1, the J call TRBJ2-2, with 8 bases that match TRBD1. The CDR3 is made up of 18 amino acids. Trimming took 5 bases from V and 1 from J; bases not matched to a gene: 11. The germline V gene encodes CDR1 KGHDR and CDR2 SFDVKD. CDR3 protein: CATSARQGSIKNTGELFF. In DNA, the CDR3 is TGTGCCACCAGTGCTCGACAGGGGTCCATCAAGAACACCGGGGAGCTGTTTTTT.

This clonotype occurred a few times. V usage is TRBV4-1 and J usage is TRBJ1-2, with TRBD1 matching 7 bases. V shed 1 base, J shed 4 bases, and the junction held 9 bases outside the gene matches. In germline, CDR1 is MGHRA, CDR2 YSYEKL. CDR3 size: 16 residues. CDR3 protein: CASSQAGGQASYGYTF. CDR3 nucleotides: TGCGCCAGCAGCCAAGCGGGAGGACAGGCGAGCTATGGCTACACCTTC.

This clonotype was detected a few times. The chain employs TRBV24-1 and TRBJ2-7; D unclear. V lost 4 bases, J lost 3 bases, and 9 bases lay in between. The germline V gene has CDR1 KGHDR and CDR2 SFDVKD. The CDR3 is 13 amino acids. The CDR3 DNA follows: TGTGCCACCAGTGAAGGTTCTCTCTACGAGCAGTACTTC. Translating gives CATSEGSLYEQYF.

The chain links TRBV18 to TRBJ1-1; D is ambiguous. Trimming took off 1 base at V and 4 bases at J, with 7 bases between the two ends. Germline CDR1 is KGHSH and CDR2 is LQKENI. The length of the CDR3 is 13 residues. CDR3 bases: TGTGCCAGCTCACCACAGGTTGGCACTGAAGCTTTCTTT. Translation: CASSPQVGTEAFF.

At least ten counts were recorded for this clonotype. CDR3 sequence reads: CASSLLGLNYGYTF. CDR3 bases: TGTGCCAGCAGCTTATTAGGGCTTAACTATGGCTACACCTTC. The chain employs TRBV7-2 and TRBJ1-2, with D unclear. Per germline, CDR1 SGHTA and CDR2 FQGNSA. Trimming stripped 2 bases from V and 1 base from J, with 8 bases between. The length of the CDR3 is 14 residues.

The chain combines TRBV5-1 with TRBJ2-5; no clear D gene. Germline CDR1 and CDR2: SGHRS and YFSETQ. Trimming cost V 0 bases and J 3 bases, with 9 bases left between them. The CDR3 consists of 14 residues. The CDR3 nucleotides read TGCGCCAGCAGCTTGGTGGTGACGGAAGAGACCCAGTACTTC. As protein: CASSLVVTEETQYF. Looking up the rest from reference TRBV5-1 and TRBJ2-5 gives the full variable domain: KAGVTQTPRYLIKTRGQQVTLSCSPISGHRSVSWYQQTPGQGLQFLFEYFSETQRNKGNFPGRFSGRQFSNSRSEMNVSTLELGDSALYLCASSLVVTEETQYFGPGTRLLVL.

This clonotype was recorded at least ten times. The chain employs TRBV7-2 and TRBJ2-1; D may match TRBD1 or TRBD2 (5 bases each). With 1 base removed from V and 7 bases from J, the gap between germline ends came to 14 bases. This CDR3 is built from 15 residues. Germline lookup yields CDR1 SGHTA and CDR2 FQGNSA. The CDR3 here is CASSLVWGSSNEQFF. The CDR3 DNA follows: TGTGCCAGCAGCTTAGTCTGGGGGTCAAGTAATGAGCAGTTCTTC.

The gene calls are TRBV5-6 and TRBJ2-1; tentatively, D is TRBD1 (6 bases). The length of the CDR3 is 16 residues. The V gene's germline CDR1 is SGHDT and CDR2 YYEEEE. Trimming shortened V by 2 bases and J by 8 bases, and 20 bases separated the two germline ends. CDR3 nucleotides: TGTGCCAGCAGCTTTATACAGGGTACCAAAAAGGATGAGCAGTTCTTC. Translating it yields CASSFIQGTKKDEQFF.

This clonotype was found a few times. This chain links TRBV3-1 with TRBJ1-5; weak D call: TRBD1 (5 bases). The CDR3 loop spans 14 amino acids. Germline values: CDR1 LGHDT, CDR2 YNNKEL (reference sequence). The V end was cut by 2 bases, the J end by 2 bases, with 7 bases between. Here the CDR3 DNA reads TGTGCCAGCAGCCAACGGGGGGGCAATCAGCCCCAGCATTTT. Amino acids: CASSQRGGNQPQHF.

This clonotype was seen many times. This chain connects TRBV20-1 to TRBJ2-1, with TRBD1 identical over 10 bases. Germline V gene data show CDR1 as DFQATT and CDR2 as SNEGSKA (reference sequence). The CDR3 runs 14 residues. J was trimmed by 8 bases and V by 3 bases; bases with no gene match: 7. The CDR3 is CSASEGQGNHEQFF. DNA for the CDR3: TGCAGTGCTAGCGAGGGACAGGGGAACCATGAGCAGTTCTTC.

In this sample, this clonotype turned up a few times. V usage is TRBV7-2 and J usage is TRBJ2-5, with D perhaps matching TRBD1 or TRBD2 (7 bases each). The CDR3 sequence is 17 residues long. V was clipped by 5 bases and J by 4 bases, with 23 bases between them. Germline assignment: CDR1 SGHTA and CDR2 FQGNSA. CDR3 amino acids: CASSPNRGAGLGETQYF. The DNA for the CDR3 is TGTGCCAGCAGCCCTAACAGGGGAGCGGGATTAGGAGAGACCCAGTACTTC.

The J gene is TRBJ2-7, the V gene TRBV20-1; 9 nucleotides match TRBD2. The V gene end was trimmed by 5 bases and the J gene end by 2 bases; junction bases not matched to a gene: 10. CDR1 and CDR2 from the germline V gene are DFQATT and SNEGSKA (reference sequence). This CDR3 contains 15 residues. The CDR3 nucleotides read TGCAGTGCTGGCCAAGCGGGAGGACGGGCCTACGAGCAGTACTTC. This translates into CSAGQAGGRAYEQYF.

This clonotype came up a few times. The chain recombines TRBV7-9 with TRBJ2-3; 7 nucleotides line up with TRBD2. J gave up 8 bases and V 5 bases, and 10 bases lay outside the gene matches. Looked up from germline, CDR1 is SEHNR and CDR2 is FQNEAQ (reference sequence). The CDR3 runs 14 residues. As DNA, the CDR3 is TGTGCCAGCAGCCGCAGCGGGACTGGATCTACGCAGTATTTT. Translating it yields CASSRSGTGSTQYF.

In this sample, this clonotype turned up many times. This chain links TRBV20-1 with TRBJ1-4; 8 bases are a match to TRBD1. V shed 6 bases and J 8 bases; nucleotides not matched to a gene: 11. Germline V gives CDR1 DFQATT, CDR2 SNEGSKA (reference sequence). CDR3 length: 14 amino acids. CDR3 DNA sequence: TGCAGTGCAGTCTCGACAGGGGCAGGAGAAAAACTGTTTTTT. It encodes CSAVSTGAGEKLFF.